Listed here are 6 T cell receptor beta chains from one sample, sequenced in a study of cytomegalovirus exposure and HLA in healthy donors. PCR involved 60 Vbeta and 13 Jbeta primers. The data were produced by immunoSEQ multiplex PCR, yet TCRdb's version contains in-frame clones alone and is incomplete. The sample contains about 92,000 clones, roughly four fifths of which appear only once. Material for sequencing was PBMCs. The receptors were gathered from a woman between 18 and 30 years old in good health and CMV-seropositive.

The rearrangement uses TRBV7-9 and TRBJ1-6; 9 bases align to TRBD1. The CDR3 has 14 amino acids. Germline CDR1 reads SEHNR; CDR2 reads FQNEAQ (reference sequence). V lost 5 bases to trimming and J lost 13 bases; unmatched junction nucleotides: 9. CDR3 residues: CASSPDRGMIPLHF. CDR3 in DNA: TGTGCCAGCAGCCCGGACAGGGGAATGATTCCCCTCCACTTT. The whole variable domain, remainder taken from reference TRBV7-9 and TRBJ1-6, is DTGVSQNPRHKITKRGQNVTFRCDPISEHNRLYWYRQTLGQGPEFLTYFQNEAQLEKSRLLSDRFSAERPKGSFSTLEIQRTEQGDSAMYLCASSPDRGMIPLHFGNGTRLTVT.

V and J are TRBV6-5 and TRBJ2-3, with TRBD2 matching over 14 bases. Trimming took 5 bases from V and 3 from J; bases not matched to a gene: 1. Germline CDR1 and CDR2: MNHEY and SVGAGI. This CDR3 region has 15 residues. The CDR3 coding sequence is TGTGCCAGCAGTAGACTAGCGGGAGGGACAGATACGCAGTATTTT. As protein: CASSRLAGGTDTQYF.

This chain connects TRBV6-5 to TRBJ2-7; 12 nucleotides line up with TRBD2. The germline gives CDR1 MNHEY, CDR2 SVGAGI. The CDR3 length is 16 residues. J gave up 7 bases and V 0 bases, and 7 bases lay outside the gene matches. CDR3 sequence reads: CASSYSPSGRAWEQYF. Here the CDR3 DNA reads TGTGCCAGCAGTTACTCCCCTAGCGGGAGGGCTTGGGAGCAGTACTTC.

The chain links TRBV7-9 to TRBJ1-3, with D possibly TRBD1 on 6 matching bases. V was trimmed by 2 bases and J by 4 bases, leaving 21 bases between them. This CDR3 region has 18 residues. Per germline, CDR1 SEHNR and CDR2 FQNEAQ (reference sequence). CDR3 region: CASSLSATRDKWGNTIYF. Written as DNA, the CDR3 is TGTGCCAGCAGCTTATCGGCGACACGGGACAAATGGGGAAACACCATATATTTT.

The chain employs TRBV9 and TRBJ2-3, with TRBD2 identical over 7 bases. Germline V gene sequence: CDR1 SGDLS, CDR2 YYNGEE. CDR3 length equals 18 residues. V shed 0 bases and J 6 bases; nucleotides not matched to a gene: 16. The CDR3 DNA is TGTGCCAGCAGCGTAGCTGGGAGCGGGGCTTCCCCCCTGGATACGCAGTATTTT. It is translated as CASSVAGSGASPLDTQYF.

The chain links TRBV10-2 to TRBJ1-4; no definite D call. The CDR3 runs to 14 residues. Per the germline V gene, CDR1 is WSHSY and CDR2 is SAAADI. V lost 4 bases, J lost 4 bases, and 10 bases lay in between. The CDR3 coding sequence is TGCGCCAGCAGTGTGGGCCAGAATAATGAAAAACTGTTTTTT. This sequence encodes CASSVGQNNEKLFF.